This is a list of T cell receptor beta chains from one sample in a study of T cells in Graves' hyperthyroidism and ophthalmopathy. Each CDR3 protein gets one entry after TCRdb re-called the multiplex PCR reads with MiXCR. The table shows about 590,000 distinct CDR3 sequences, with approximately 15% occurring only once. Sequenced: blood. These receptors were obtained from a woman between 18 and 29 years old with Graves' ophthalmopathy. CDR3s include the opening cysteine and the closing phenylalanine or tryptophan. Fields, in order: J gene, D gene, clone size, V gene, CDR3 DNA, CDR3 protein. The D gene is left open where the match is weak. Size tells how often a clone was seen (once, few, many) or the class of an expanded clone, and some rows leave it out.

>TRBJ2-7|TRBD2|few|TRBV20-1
TGCAGTGCTAGAGATCCCCGGTCGGGACTAGCGGGAGAGGCGGGGGAGCAGTACTTC
CSARDPRSGLAGEAGEQYF
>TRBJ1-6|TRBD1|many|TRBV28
TGTGCCAGCAGTTTATGGACAGGGGCAAATTCACCCCTCCACTTT
CASSLWTGANSPLHF
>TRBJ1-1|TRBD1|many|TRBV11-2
TGTGCCAGCAGTACTCAGACAGGGGCGTGGGCTGAAGCTTTCTTT
CASSTQTGAWAEAFF
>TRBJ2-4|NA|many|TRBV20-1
TGCAGCGCCCCCGTATGGGGAGCCAAAAACATTCAGTACTTC
CSAPVWGAKNIQYF
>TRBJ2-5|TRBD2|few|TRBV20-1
TGCAGTGCTAGAAAGGGGCTCGGGACTAGCGAGAGAGAGACCCAGTACTTC
CSARKGLGTSERETQYF
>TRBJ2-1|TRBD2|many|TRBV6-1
TGTGCCAGCAGGAGGGGCGGGAGGGCCTACAATGAGCAGTTCTTC
CASRRGGRAYNEQFF
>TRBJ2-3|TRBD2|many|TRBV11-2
TGTGCCAGCAGAAGACCGGGACTAGCGGGGGACCGGCGGACGCAGTATTTT
CASRRPGLAGDRRTQYF
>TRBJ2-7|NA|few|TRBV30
TGTGCCTGGAGTGTACGGCTTACGGCCTACGAGCAGTACTTC
CAWSVRLTAYEQYF
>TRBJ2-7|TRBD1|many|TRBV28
TGTGCCAGCAGTTTAGGGACAGGAGGTTCCTACGAGCAGTACTTC
CASSLGTGGSYEQYF
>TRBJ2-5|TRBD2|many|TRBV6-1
TGTGCCAGCAGTGGGACCCGGACTAGCGGGAGGGAGACCCAGTACTTC
CASSGTRTSGRETQYF
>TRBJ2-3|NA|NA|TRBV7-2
TGTGCCAGCAGCTTACGGGGGGCCGAAGATACGCAGTATTTT
CASSLRGAEDTQYF
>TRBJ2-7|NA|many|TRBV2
TGTGCCAGCAGTGTGGAGCAGGCCTCCTACGAGCAGTACTTC
CASSVEQASYEQYF
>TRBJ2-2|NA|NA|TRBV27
TGTGCCACCCTAGGGAACACCGGGGAGCTGTTTTTT
CATLGNTGELFF
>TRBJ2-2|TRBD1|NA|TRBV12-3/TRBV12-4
TGTGCCAGCCGAACAGGGGTATCGACCGGGGAGCTGTTTTTT
CASRTGVSTGELFF
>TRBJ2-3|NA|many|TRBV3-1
TGTGCCAGCAGCCAAGATGGGGGAGATACGCAGTATTTT
CASSQDGGDTQYF
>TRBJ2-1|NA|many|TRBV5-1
TGCGCCAGCAGCTTGAGTATTCAGGGCTACAATGAGCAGTTCTTC
CASSLSIQGYNEQFF
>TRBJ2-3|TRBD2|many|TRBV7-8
TGTGCCAGCAGCCCACACCTCAGACTAGCGGGAGAGGTAGATACGCAGTATTTT
CASSPHLRLAGEVDTQYF
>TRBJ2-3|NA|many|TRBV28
TGTGCCAGCAGCGGAGGGGGAGATACGCAGTATTTT
CASSGGGDTQYF
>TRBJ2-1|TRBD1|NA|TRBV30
TGTGCCTGGACCCGACAGGGGAGCTCCTACAATGAGCAGTTCTTC
CAWTRQGSSYNEQFF
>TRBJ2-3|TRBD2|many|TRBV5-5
TGTGCCAGCAGCTTGGACGGGGGGGCCACAGATACGCAGTATTTT
CASSLDGGATDTQYF
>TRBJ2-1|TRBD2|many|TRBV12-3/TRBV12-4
TGTGCCAGCGGTCACTCCACTACTAGCGGGTACTACAATGAGCAGTTCTTC
CASGHSTTSGYYNEQFF
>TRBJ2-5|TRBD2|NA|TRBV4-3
TGCGCCAGCAGCCAAGCGGCTCCGGGACTAGCGGGATTGGAGACCCAGTACTTC
CASSQAAPGLAGLETQYF
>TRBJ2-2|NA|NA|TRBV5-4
TGTGCCAGCAGCTTGGAGGAGGGGTCGAACACCGGGGAGCTGTTTTTT
CASSLEEGSNTGELFF
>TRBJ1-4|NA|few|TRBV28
TGTGCCAGCAGATCAGCTGGGTTGGACTTAAAACTGTTTTTT
CASRSAGLDLKLFF
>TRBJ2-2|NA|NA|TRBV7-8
TGTGCCAGCAGCCTCACCAGGGTTGGGACCGGGGAGCTGTTTTTT
CASSLTRVGTGELFF
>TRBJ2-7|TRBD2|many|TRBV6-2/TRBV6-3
TGTGCCAGCAGACGGACTAGCGGGCCCTACGAGCAGTACTTC
CASRRTSGPYEQYF
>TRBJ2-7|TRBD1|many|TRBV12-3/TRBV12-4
TGTGCCAGCAGTTTATCCAGGGGGCTAGACGAGCAGTACTTC
CASSLSRGLDEQYF
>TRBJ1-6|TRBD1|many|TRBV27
TGTGCCAGCAGCCCAAGACAGGGGGCGAATTCACCCCTCCACTTT
CASSPRQGANSPLHF
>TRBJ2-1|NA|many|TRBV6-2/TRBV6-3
TGTGCCAGCAGTTACGGTAGCTGGTACAATGAGCAGTTCTTC
CASSYGSWYNEQFF
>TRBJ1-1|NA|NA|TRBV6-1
TGTGCCAGCAGGATTGGGACGGTGCGGAACACTGAAGCTTTCTTT
CASRIGTVRNTEAFF
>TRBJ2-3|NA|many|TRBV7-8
TGTGCCAGCAGCCCTCGGACTAGGGGGAACGGGGATACGCAGTATTTT
CASSPRTRGNGDTQYF
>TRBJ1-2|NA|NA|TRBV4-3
TGCGCCAGCAGCCAAGATCGGACAGCCCCCTATGGCTACACCTTC
CASSQDRTAPYGYTF
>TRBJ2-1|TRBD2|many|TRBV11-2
TGTGCCAGCAGCTTAGTGCTAGCGGGAAGCAACGATGAGCAGTTCTTC
CASSLVLAGSNDEQFF
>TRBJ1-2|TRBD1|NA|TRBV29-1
TGCAGCGTTAAGGACAGGCTGGATGGCTACACCTTC
CSVKDRLDGYTF
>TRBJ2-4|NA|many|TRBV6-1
TGTGCCAGCAGATCCCTACAGGGTCCACCGGGCAAAAACATTCAGTACTTC
CASRSLQGPPGKNIQYF
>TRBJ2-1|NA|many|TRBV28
TGTGCCAGCAGCCCTTATAGCGGACCTGAAACTAACAATGAGCAGTTCTTC
CASSPYSGPETNNEQFF
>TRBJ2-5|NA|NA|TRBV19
TGTGCCAGTAGGCCCGACGCTAACCAAGAGACCCAGTACTTC
CASRPDANQETQYF
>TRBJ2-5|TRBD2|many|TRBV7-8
TGTGCCAGCAGCTTACGATCTAGCGGGGCGTTCCAAGAGACCCAGTACTTC
CASSLRSSGAFQETQYF
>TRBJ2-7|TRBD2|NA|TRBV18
TGTGCCAGCTCATCGTCCCTAGCGGGACTTAGGGAGCAGTACTTC
CASSSSLAGLREQYF
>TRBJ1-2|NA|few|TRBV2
TGTGCCAGCAGTCTTGACAGCGGCTACACCTTC
CASSLDSGYTF
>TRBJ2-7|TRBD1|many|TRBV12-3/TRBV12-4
TGTGCCAGCACCCTCCGGGACAGAATTTACGAGCAGTACTTC
CASTLRDRIYEQYF